This TCR beta chain was profiled in a study of monozygotic twins with inflammatory bowel disease. Study-wide results and caveats: Against healthy co-twins, IBD patients had lower TCRbeta diversity (measured by inverse Simpson).

On this clonotype: The antigen is not known.

Each UMI, carrying a 6-nucleotide sample barcode, came from template switching. TCRdb reanalyzed the 5' RACE reads and collapses them to one entry per CDR3 protein, without DNA. The specimen's table records some 300,000 distinct CDR3 sequences. This CDR3 region has 14 residues. Germline CDR1 is MDHEN and CDR2 is SYDVKM. The chain has TRBV28 and TRBJ2-3. Sequenced sample: blood. This sequence was found in a human donor with ulcerative colitis or Crohn's disease, or a healthy co-twin of an affected twin (not recorded which). CDR3 loop: CASSLSLGRDTQYF.